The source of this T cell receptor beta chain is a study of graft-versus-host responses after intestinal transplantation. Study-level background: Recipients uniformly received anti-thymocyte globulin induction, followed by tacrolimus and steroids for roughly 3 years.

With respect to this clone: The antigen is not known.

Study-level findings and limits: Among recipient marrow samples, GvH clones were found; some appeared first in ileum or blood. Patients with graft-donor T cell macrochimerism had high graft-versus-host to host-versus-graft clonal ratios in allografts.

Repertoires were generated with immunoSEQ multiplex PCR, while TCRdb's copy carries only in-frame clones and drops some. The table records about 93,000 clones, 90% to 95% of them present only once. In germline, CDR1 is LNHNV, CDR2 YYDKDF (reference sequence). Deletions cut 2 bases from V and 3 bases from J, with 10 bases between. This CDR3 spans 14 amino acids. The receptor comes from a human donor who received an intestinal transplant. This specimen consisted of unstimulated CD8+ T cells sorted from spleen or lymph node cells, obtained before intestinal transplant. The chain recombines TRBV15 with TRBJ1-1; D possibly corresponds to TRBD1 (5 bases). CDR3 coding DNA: TGTGCCACCAGCAGACGGGGGTACGACACTGAAGCTTTCTTT. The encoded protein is CATSRRGYDTEAFF.